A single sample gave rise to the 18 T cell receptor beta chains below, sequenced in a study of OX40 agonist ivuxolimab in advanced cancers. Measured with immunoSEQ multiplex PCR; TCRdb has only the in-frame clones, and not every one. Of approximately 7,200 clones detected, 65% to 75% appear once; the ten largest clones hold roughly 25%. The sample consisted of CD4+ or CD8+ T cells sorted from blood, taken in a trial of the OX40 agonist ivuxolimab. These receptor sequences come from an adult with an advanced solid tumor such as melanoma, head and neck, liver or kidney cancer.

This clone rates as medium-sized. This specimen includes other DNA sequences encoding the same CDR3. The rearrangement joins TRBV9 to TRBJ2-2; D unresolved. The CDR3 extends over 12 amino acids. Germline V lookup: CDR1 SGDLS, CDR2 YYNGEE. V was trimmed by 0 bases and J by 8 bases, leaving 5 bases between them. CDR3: CASSVEGGELFF. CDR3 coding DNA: TGTGCCAGCAGCGTAGAGGGTGGGGAGCTGTTTTTT.

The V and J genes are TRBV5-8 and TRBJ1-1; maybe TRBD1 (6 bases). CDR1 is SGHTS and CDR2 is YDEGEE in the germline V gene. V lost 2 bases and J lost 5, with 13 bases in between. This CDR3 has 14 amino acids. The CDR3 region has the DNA TGTGCCAGCAGCTTCGGGGGCTCCGGGACTGAAGCTTTCTTT. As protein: CASSFGGSGTEAFF. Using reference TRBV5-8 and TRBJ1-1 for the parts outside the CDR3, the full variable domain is EAGVTQSPTHLIKTRGQQATLRCSPISGHTSVYWYQQALGLGLQFLLWYDEGEERNRGNFPPRFSGRQFPNYSSELNVNALELEDSALYLCASSFGGSGTEAFFGQGTRLTVV.

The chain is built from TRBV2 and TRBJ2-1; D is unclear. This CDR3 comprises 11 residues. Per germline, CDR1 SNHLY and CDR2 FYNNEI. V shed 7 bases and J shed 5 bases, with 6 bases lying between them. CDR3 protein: CASKVNNEQFF. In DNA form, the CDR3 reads TGTGCCAGCAAAGTTAACAATGAGCAGTTCTTC.

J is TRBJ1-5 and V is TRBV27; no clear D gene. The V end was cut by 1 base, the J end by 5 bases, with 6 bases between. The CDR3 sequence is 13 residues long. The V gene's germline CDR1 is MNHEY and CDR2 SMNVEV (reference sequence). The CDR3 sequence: CASSLYVHQPQHF. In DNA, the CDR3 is TGTGCCAGCAGTTTATATGTCCATCAGCCCCAGCATTTT.

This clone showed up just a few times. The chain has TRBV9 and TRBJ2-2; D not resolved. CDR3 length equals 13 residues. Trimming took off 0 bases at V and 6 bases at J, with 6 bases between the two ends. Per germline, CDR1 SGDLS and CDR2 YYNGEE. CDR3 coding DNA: TGTGCCAGCAGCGTAGATTTTCCCGGGGAGCTGTTTTTT. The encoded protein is CASSVDFPGELFF.

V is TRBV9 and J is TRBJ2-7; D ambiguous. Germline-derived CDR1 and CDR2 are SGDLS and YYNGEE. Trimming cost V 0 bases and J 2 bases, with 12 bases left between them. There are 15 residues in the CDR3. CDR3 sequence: CASSVEGTLPYEQYF. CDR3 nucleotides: TGTGCCAGCAGCGTAGAAGGAACTCTACCCTACGAGCAGTACTTC.

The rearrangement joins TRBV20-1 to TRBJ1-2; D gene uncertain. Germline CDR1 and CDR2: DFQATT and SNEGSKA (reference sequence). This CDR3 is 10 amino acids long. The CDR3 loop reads CSALIHGYTF. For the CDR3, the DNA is TGCAGCGCCCTGATCCATGGCTACACCTTC.

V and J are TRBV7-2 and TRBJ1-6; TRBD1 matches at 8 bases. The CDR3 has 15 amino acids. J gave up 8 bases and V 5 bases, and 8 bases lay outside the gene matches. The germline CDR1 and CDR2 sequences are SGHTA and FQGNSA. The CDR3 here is CASSPWTGTHSPLHF. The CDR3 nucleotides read TGTGCCAGCAGCCCATGGACAGGGACACATTCACCCCTCCACTTT. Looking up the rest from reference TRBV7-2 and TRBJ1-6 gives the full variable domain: GAGVSQSPSNKVTEKGKDVELRCDPISGHTALYWYRQSLGQGLEFLIYFQGNSAPDKSGLPSDRFSAERTGGSVSTLTIQRTQQEDSAVYLCASSPWTGTHSPLHFGNGTRLTVT.

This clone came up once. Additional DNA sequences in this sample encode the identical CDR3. This CDR3 is CASSSGTGSSYEQYF. CDR3 DNA: TGTGCCAGCAGCTCGGGGACAGGGAGCTCCTACGAGCAGTACTTC. The chain is built from TRBV7-6 and TRBJ2-7; TRBD1 agrees at 9 bases. Germline assignment: CDR1 SGHVS and CDR2 FNYEAQ. The V and J ends lost 4 bases and 0 bases, in that order; junction bases with no gene match: 4. The CDR3 runs 15 residues.

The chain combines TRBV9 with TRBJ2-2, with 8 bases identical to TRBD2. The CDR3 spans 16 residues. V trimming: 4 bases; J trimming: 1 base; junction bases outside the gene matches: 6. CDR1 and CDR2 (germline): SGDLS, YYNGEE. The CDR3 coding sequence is TGTGCCAGCAGCCCCTACGGGGGGGTGAACACCGGGGAGCTGTTTTTT. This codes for CASSPYGGVNTGELFF.

CDR3 sequence (DNA): TGTGCCAGTAATCCAGGGGAGAGGCAGCCCCAGCATTTT. Its translation is CASNPGERQPQHF. The chain combines TRBV19 with TRBJ1-5; possible D gene TRBD1, 6 bases. CDR1 and CDR2 from the germline V gene are LNHDA and SQIVND (reference sequence). Trimming removed 7 bases from V and 7 bases from J, with 14 bases in between. The CDR3 loop spans 13 amino acids.

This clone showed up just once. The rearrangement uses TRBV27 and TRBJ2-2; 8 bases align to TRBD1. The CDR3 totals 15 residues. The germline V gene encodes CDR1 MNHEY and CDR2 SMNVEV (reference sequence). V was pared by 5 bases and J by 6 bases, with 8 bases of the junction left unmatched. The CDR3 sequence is CASSPHGQGAGELFF. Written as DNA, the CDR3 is TGTGCCAGCAGTCCCCACGGACAGGGCGCCGGGGAGCTGTTTTTT.

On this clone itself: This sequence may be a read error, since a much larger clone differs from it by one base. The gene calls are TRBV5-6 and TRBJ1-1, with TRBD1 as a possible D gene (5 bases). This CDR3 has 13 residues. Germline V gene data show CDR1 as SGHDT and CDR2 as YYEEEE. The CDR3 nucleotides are TGTGCCAACAGCTTGGGGGGGAACACTGAAGCTTTCTTT. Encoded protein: CANSLGGNTEAFF.

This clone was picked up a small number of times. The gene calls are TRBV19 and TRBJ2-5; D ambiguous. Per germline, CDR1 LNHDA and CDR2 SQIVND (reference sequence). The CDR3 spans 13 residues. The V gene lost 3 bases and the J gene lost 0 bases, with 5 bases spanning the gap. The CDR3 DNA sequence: TGTGCCAGTAGTATTATGTACCAAGAGACCCAGTACTTC. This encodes CASSIMYQETQYF.

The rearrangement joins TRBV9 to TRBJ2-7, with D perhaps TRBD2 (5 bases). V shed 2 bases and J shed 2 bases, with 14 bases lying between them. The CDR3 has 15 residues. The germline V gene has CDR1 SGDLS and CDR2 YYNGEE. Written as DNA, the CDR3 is TGTGCCAGCAGCGTGGATGGAACGGGGACCTACGAGCAGTACTTC. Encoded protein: CASSVDGTGTYEQYF.

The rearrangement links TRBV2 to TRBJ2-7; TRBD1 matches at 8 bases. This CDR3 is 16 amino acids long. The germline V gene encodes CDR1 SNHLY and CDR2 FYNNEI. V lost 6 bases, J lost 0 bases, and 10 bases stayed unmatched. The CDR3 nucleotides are TGTGCCAGCAGCCTCGGACAGGGCAAGAGCTCCTACGAGCAGTACTTC. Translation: CASSLGQGKSSYEQYF. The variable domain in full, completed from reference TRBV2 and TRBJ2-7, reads EPEVTQTPSHQVTQMGQEVILRCVPISNHLYFYWYRQILGQKVEFLVSFYNNEISEKSEIFDDQFSVERPDGSNFTLKIRSTKLEDSAMYFCASSLGQGKSSYEQYFGPGTRLTVT.

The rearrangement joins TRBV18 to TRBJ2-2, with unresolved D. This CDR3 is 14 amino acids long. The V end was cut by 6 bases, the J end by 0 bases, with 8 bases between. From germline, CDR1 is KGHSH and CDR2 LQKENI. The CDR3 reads CASSFSTNTGELFF. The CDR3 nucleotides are TGTGCCAGCTCTTTTTCGACGAACACCGGGGAGCTGTTTTTT.

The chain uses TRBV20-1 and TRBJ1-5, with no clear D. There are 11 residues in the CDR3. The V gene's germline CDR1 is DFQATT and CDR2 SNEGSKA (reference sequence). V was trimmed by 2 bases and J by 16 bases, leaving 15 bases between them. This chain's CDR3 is CSARLLGEEHF. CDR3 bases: TGCAGTGCTAGACTCCTCGGGGAAGAACATTTT.